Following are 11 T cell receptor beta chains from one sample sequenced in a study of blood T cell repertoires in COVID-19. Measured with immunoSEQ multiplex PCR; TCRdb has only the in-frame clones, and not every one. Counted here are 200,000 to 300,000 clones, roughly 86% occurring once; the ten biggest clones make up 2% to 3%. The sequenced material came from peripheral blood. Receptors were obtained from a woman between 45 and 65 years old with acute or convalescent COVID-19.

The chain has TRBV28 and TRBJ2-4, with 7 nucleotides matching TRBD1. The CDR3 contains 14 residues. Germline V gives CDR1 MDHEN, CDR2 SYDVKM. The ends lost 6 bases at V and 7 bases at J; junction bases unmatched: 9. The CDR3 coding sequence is TGTGCCAGCAGATCGCTGACAGGGTTCAACATTCAGTACTTC. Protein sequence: CASRSLTGFNIQYF.

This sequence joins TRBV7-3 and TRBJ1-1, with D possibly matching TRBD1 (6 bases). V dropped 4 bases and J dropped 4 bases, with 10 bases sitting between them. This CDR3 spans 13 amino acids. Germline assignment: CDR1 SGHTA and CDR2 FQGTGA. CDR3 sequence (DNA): TGTGCCAGCAGCTCCCGGACAGTCACTGAAGCTTTCTTT. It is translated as CASSSRTVTEAFF.

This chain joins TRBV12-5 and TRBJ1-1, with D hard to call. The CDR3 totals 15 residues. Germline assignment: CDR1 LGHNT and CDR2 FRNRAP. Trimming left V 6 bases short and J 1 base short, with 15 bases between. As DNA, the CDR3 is TGTGCTAGTGGATATCCCGGAGGTACGAACACTGAAGCTTTCTTT. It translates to CASGYPGGTNTEAFF. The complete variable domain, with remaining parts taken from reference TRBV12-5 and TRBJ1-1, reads DARVTQTPRHKVTEMGQEVTMRCQPILGHNTVFWYRQTMMQGLELLAYFRNRAPLDDSGMPKDRFSAEMPDATLATLKIQPSEPRDSAVYFCASGYPGGTNTEAFFGQGTRLTVV.

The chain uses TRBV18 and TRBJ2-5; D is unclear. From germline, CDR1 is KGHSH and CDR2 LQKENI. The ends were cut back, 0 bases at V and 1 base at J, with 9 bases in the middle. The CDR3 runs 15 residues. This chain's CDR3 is CASSPPTAGQETQYF. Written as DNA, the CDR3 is TGTGCCAGCTCACCACCGACGGCAGGCCAAGAGACCCAGTACTTC.

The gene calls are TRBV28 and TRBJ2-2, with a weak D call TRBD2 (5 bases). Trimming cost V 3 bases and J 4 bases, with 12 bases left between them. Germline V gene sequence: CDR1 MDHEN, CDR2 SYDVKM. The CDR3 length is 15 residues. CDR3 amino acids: CASSFSDRATGELFF. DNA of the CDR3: TGTGCCAGCAGTTTTAGCGACCGGGCCACCGGGGAGCTGTTTTTT.

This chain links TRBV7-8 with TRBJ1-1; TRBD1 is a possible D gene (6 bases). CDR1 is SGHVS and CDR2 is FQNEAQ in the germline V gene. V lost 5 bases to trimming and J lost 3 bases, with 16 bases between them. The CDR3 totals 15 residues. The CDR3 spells CASSAPPSGDTEAFF. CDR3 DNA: TGTGCCAGCAGCGCACCCCCGTCAGGGGACACTGAAGCTTTCTTT.

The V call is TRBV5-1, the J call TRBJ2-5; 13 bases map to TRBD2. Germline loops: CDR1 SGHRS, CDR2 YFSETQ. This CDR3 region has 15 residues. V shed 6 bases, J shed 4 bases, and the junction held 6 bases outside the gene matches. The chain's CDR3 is CASTGLAGVPETQYF. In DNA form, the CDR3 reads TGCGCCAGCACTGGACTAGCGGGAGTGCCAGAGACCCAGTACTTC.

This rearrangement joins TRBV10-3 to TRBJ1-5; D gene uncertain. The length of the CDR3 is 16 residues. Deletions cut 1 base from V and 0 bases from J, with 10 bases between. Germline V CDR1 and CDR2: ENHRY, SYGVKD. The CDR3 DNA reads TGTGCCATCAGTGAGTTCAAAACTACTAGCAATCAGCCCCAGCATTTT. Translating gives CAISEFKTTSNQPQHF.

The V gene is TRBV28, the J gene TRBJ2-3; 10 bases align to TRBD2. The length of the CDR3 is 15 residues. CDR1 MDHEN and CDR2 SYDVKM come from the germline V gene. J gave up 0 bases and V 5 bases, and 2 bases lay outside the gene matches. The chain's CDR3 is CASSKTSGSTDTQYF. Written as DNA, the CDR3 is TGTGCCAGCAGTAAGACTAGCGGGAGCACAGATACGCAGTATTTT.

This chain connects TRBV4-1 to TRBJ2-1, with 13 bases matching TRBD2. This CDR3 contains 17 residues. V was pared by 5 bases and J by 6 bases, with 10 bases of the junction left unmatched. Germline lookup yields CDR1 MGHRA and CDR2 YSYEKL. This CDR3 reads CASSLWTSGRSGNEQFF. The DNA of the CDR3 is TGCGCCAGCAGCTTATGGACTAGCGGGAGATCGGGCAATGAGCAGTTCTTC.

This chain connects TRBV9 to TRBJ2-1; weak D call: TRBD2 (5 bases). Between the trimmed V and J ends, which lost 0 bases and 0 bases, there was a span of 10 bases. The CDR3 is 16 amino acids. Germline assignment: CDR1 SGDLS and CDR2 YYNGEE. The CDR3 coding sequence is TGTGCCAGCAGCGTAGAACGAGGGAGCTCCTACAATGAGCAGTTCTTC. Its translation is CASSVERGSSYNEQFF.